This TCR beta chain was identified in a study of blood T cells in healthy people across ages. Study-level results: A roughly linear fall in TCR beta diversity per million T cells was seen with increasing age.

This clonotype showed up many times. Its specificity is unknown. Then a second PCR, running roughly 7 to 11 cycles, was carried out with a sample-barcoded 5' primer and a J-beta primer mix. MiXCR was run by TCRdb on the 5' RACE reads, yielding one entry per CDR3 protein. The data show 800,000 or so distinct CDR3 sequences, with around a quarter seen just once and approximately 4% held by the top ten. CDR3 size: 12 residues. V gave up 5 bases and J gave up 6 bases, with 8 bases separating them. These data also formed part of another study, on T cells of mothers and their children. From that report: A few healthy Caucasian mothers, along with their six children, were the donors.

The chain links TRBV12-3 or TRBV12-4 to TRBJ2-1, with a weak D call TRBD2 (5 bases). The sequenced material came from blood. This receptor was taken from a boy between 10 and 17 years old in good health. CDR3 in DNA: TGTGCCAGCAGTCCAACTAGCAATGAGCAGTTCTTC. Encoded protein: CASSPTSNEQFF.